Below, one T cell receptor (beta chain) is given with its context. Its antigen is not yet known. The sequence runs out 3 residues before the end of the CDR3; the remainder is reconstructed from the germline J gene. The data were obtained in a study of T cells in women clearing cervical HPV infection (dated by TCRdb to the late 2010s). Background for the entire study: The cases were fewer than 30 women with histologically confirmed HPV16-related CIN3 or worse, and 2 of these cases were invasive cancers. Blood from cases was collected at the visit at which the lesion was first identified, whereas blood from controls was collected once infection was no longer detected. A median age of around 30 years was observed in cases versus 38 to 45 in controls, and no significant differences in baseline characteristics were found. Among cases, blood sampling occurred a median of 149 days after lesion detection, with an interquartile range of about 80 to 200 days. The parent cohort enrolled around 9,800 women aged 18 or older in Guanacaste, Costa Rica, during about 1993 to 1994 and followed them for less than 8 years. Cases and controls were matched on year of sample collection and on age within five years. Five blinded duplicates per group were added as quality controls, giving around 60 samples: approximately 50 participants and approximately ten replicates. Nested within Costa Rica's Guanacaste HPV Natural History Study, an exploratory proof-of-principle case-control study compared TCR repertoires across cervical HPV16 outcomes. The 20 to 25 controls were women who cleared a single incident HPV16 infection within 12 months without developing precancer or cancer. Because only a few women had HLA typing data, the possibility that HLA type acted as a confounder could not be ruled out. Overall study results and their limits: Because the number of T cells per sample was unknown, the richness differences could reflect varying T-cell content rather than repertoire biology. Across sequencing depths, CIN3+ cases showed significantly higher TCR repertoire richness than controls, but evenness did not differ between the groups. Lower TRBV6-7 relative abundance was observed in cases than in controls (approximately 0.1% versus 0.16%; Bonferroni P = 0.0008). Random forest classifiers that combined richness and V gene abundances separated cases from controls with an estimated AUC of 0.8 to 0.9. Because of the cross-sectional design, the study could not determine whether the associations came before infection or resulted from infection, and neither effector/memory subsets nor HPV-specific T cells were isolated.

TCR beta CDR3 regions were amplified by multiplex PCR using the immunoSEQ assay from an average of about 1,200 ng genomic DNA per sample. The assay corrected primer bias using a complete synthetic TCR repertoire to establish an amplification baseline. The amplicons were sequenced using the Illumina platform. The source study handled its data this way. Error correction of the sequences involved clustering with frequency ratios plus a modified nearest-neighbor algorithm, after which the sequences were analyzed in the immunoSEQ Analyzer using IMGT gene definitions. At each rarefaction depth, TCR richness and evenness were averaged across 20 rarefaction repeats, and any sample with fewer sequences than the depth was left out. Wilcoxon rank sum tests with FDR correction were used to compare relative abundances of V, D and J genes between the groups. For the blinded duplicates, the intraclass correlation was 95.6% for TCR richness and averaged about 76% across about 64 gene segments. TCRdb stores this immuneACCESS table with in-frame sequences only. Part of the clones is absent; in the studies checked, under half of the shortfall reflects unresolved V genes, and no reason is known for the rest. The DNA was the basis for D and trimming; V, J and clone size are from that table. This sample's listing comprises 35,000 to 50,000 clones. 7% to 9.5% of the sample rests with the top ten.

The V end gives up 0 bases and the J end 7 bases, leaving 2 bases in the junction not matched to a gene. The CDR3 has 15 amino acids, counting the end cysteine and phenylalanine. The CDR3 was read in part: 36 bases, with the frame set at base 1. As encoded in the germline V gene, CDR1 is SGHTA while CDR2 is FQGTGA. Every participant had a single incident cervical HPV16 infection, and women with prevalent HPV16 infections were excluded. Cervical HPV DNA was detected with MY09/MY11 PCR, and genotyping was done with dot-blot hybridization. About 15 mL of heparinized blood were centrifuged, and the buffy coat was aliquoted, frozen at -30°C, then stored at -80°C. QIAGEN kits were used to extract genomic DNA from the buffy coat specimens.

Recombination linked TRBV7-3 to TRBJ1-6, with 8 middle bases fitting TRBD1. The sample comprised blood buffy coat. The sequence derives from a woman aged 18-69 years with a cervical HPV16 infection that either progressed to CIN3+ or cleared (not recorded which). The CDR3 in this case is CASSLTDRENSPLHF. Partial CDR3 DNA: TGTGCCAGCAGCTTAACGGACAGGGAAAATTCACCC.